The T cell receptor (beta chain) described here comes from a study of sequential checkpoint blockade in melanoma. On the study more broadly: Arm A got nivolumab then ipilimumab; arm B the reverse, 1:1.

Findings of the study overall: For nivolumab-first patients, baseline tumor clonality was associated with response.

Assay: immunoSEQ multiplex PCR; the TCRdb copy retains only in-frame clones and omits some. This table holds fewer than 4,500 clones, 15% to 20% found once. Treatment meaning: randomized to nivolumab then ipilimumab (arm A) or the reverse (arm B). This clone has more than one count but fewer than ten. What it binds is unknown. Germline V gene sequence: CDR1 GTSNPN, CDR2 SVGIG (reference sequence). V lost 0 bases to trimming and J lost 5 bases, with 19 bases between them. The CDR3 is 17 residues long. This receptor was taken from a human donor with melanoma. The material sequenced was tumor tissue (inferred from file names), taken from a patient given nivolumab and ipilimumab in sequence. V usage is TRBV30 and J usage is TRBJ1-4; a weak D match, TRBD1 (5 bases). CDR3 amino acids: CAWSVRVWGRENEKLFF. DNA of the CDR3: TGTGCCTGGAGTGTACGGGTTTGGGGCAGAGAAAATGAAAAACTGTTTTTT.